Below, 11 T cell receptor beta chains from the same sample are listed, as sequenced in a study of relationships among human T cell subsets. TCR alpha and beta CDR3s were amplified from mRNA by semiquantitative ARM-PCR. Exponential amplification used communal superprimers after tagged nested gene-specific primers in ARM-PCR. MiXCR, run by TCRdb on the multiplex PCR reads, gives a single entry per CDR3 protein. The sample carries some 13,000 distinct CDR3 sequences, approximately 60% recorded once. CD4+ cells were positively selected first, then anti-CD25 beads isolated CD4+CD25+ regulatory T cells. The sample comprised Tregs sorted from blood. These receptors all stem from a man aged 35 to 55 in good health.

The chain carries TRBV11-2 and TRBJ1-1, with D tentatively TRBD1 (5 bases). Looked up from germline, CDR1 is SGHAT and CDR2 is FQNNGV. The V end lost 3 bases, the J end lost 5 bases, and 19 bases lay between the germline ends. The length of the CDR3 is 16 residues. CDR3 protein: CASSFGLDTRGTEAFF. The DNA for the CDR3 is TGTGCCAGCAGCTTTGGCCTGGACACCCGGGGGACTGAAGCTTTCTTT.

The chain couples TRBV5-1 to TRBJ2-1, with 7 bases fitting TRBD2. Trimming at V came to 5 bases and at J to 1 base, leaving 6 bases not matched to a gene. The germline V gene has CDR1 SGHRS and CDR2 YFSETQ. The CDR3 totals 15 residues. The CDR3 DNA follows: TGCGCCAGCAGAAAGCGGGGCCTTTCCTACAATGAGCAGTTCTTC. It specifies CASRKRGLSYNEQFF.

This clonotype was counted between two and nine times. The rearrangement joins TRBV28 to TRBJ2-1; 14 bases fit TRBD2. V lost 4 bases to trimming and J lost 10 bases; unmatched junction nucleotides: 3. Germline V gene lookup returns CDR1 MDHEN and CDR2 SYDVKM. The CDR3 totals 14 residues. The CDR3 spells CASSWTSGGREQFF. The CDR3, as DNA: TGTGCCAGCAGTTGGACTAGCGGGGGGCGGGAGCAGTTCTTC.

The chain uses TRBV12-3 or TRBV12-4 and TRBJ2-1; TRBD1 or TRBD2 may be the D gene (5 bases each). The CDR3 sequence is 12 residues long. Trimming left V 6 bases short and J 8 bases short, with 11 bases between. The CDR3 nucleotides read TGTGCCAGCAGCCGGGACGACTATGAGCAGTTCTTC. It yields the protein CASSRDDYEQFF.

Concerning this clonotype: A junction boundary mismatches the germline segment, possibly from a read error. This rearrangement joins TRBV28 to TRBJ2-5; either TRBD1 or TRBD2 may fit D (6 bases each). The germline V gene has CDR1 MDHEN and CDR2 SYDVKM. The length of the CDR3 is 14 residues. CDR3 residues: CASSLSGGQETQYF. DNA for the CDR3: TGTGCCAGCAGTTTATCCGGGGGCCAAGAGACCCAATACTTC.

J is TRBJ1-1 and V is TRBV13; possibly TRBD1 for D (6 bases). Trimming shortened V by 5 bases and J by 5 bases, and 12 bases separated the two germline ends. This CDR3 has 13 residues. Germline V lookup: CDR1 PRHDT, CDR2 FYEKMQ (reference sequence). DNA of the CDR3: TGTGCCAGCAGCCTCAAGGGGGGGACTGAAGCTTTCTTT. Its translation: CASSLKGGTEAFF.

The chain links TRBV20-1 to TRBJ2-5; D tentatively fits TRBD1 or TRBD2 (6 bases each). This CDR3 has 13 residues. V was clipped by 2 bases and J by 5 bases, with 12 bases between them. In germline, CDR1 is DFQATT, CDR2 SNEGSKA (reference sequence). CDR3 loop: CSARSGARETQYF. CDR3 coding DNA: TGCAGTGCTAGATCGGGGGCCCGGGAGACCCAGTACTTC.

This clonotype occurred a few times. The genes are TRBV7-9 and TRBJ2-3; tentatively, D is TRBD2 (5 bases). V was trimmed by 3 bases and J by 5 bases, leaving 15 bases between them. Germline CDR1 and CDR2: SEHNR and FQNEAQ (reference sequence). There are 15 residues in the CDR3. DNA of the CDR3: TGTGCCAGCAGCTTTTCCCCCCCGGGGAGAGATACGCAGTATTTT. Its protein is CASSFSPPGRDTQYF.

The chain links TRBV12-3 or TRBV12-4 to TRBJ1-3, with D unclear. V was cut by 3 bases and J by 4 bases, with 7 bases left in between. The length of the CDR3 is 13 residues. Here the CDR3 reads CASSLAGGNTIYF. CDR3 nucleotides: TGTGCCAGCAGTTTGGCGGGCGGAAACACCATATATTTT.

This chain joins TRBV20-1 and TRBJ1-6, with D possibly being TRBD1 (6 bases). The CDR3 is 16 residues long. Germline CDR1 reads DFQATT; CDR2 reads SNEGSKA (reference sequence). Trimming took off 5 bases at V and 7 bases at J, with 21 bases between the two ends. The CDR3 sequence: CSAAKPGVQRNSPLHF. The CDR3 nucleotides are TGCAGTGCTGCAAAACCAGGGGTTCAGCGGAATTCACCCCTCCACTTT.

V gene TRBV27 combines with J gene TRBJ1-4; D is unclear. Trimming took 4 bases from V and 4 from J, leaving 7 bases between them. Germline V CDR1 and CDR2: MNHEY, SMNVEV (reference sequence). The CDR3 covers 13 residues. CDR3 residues: CASSYRVNEKLFF. The CDR3 DNA sequence: TGTGCCAGCAGTTACAGAGTTAATGAAAAACTGTTTTTT.